A selection of T cell receptor beta chains follows, all from one sample in a study of shared clonotypes between healthy human individuals. Only in-frame clones appear in the TCRdb table, and some are missing; sequencing was by immunoSEQ multiplex PCR. The data contain about 640,000 clones, about two thirds of them singletons. The sequencing input was memory CD4+ T cells sorted from blood. The source of these receptors is a woman under 40 in good health. Each CDR3 is given with its conserved first and last residue. The D gene is left open where the match is weak. Size tells how often a clone was seen (once, few, many) or the class of an expanded clone, and some rows leave it out.

>TRBV2|TRBD1|NA|TRBJ2-7
TGTGCCAGCAACGTGGGACAGGGTAACAACGAGCAGTACTTC
CASNVGQGNNEQYF
>TRBV10-3|NA|many|TRBJ1-5
TGTGCCATCAGTGACCAGGGACCTAGCAATCAGCCCCAGCATTTT
CAISDQGPSNQPQHF
>TRBV11-2|NA|NA|TRBJ2-7
TGTGCCAGCAGCTTAGGACACCGGGGGTCCTACGAGCAGTACTTC
CASSLGHRGSYEQYF
>TRBV4-1|NA|NA|TRBJ1-3
TGCGCCAGCAGCCAAGTATACGGATACGGAAACACCATATATTTT
CASSQVYGYGNTIYF
>TRBV28|NA|NA|TRBJ1-1
TGTGCCAGCAGCCAGTGGGGGGTCCGCCCGGAGGGGGTGGGAGCTTTCTTT
CASSQWGVRPEGVGAFF
>TRBV4-2|NA|NA|TRBJ2-2
TGTGCCAGCAGGGGGGACCAGGGCGGCGGGGAGCTGTTTTTT
CASRGDQGGGELFF
>TRBV15|NA|NA|TRBJ2-1
TGTGCCACCAGCAGATCCATATCCACCGAGCAGTTCTTC
CATSRSISTEQFF
>TRBV6-4|NA|NA|TRBJ2-7
TGTGCCAGCAGTTCACAAACAGGCTTGGAGCAGTACTTC
CASSSQTGLEQYF
>TRBV9|TRBD2|NA|TRBJ2-2
TGTGCCAGCAGCGTAGCTCCGGCGGGAGGGGGCACCGGGGAGCTGTTTTTT
CASSVAPAGGGTGELFF
>TRBV28|NA|NA|TRBJ1-5
TGTGCCAGCAGTCTCCACAGGGAGGATCAGCCCCAGCATTTT
CASSLHREDQPQHF
>TRBV2|TRBD2|NA|TRBJ2-7
TGTGCCAGCGGTAGACAGTCCCTTAGCGGGTACGAGCAGTACTTC
CASGRQSLSGYEQYF
>TRBV5-1|TRBD1|NA|TRBJ1-4
TGCGCCAGCAGACCGGGACAGTCTAATGAAAAACTGTTTTTT
CASRPGQSNEKLFF
>TRBV6-1|TRBD2|once|TRBJ2-7
TGTGCCAGCAGTATCCGGACTAGCGGGGACTACGAGCAGTACTTC
CASSIRTSGDYEQYF
>TRBV19|NA|NA|TRBJ1-5
TGTGCCAGTAAGAACCGGGACACTTATCAGCCCCAGCATTTT
CASKNRDTYQPQHF
>TRBV6-1|NA|NA|TRBJ1-1
TGTGCCAGCAGCACAAGGGGTGGGAACACTGAAGCTTTCTTT
CASSTRGGNTEAFF
>TRBV7-8|NA|NA|TRBJ2-7
TGTGCCAGCAGTCGTCGCCGGGGCGAGCAGTACTTC
CASSRRRGEQYF
>TRBV7-9|NA|NA|TRBJ1-4
TGTGCCAGCAGCTTAAATTACGGGGATCAAAAACTGTTTTTT
CASSLNYGDQKLFF
>TRBV29-1|TRBD2|NA|TRBJ2-5
TGCAGCGTTGTCCCGGGAGGAGAGACCCAGTACTTC
CSVVPGGETQYF
>TRBV5-1|TRBD2|many|TRBJ2-5
TGCGCCAGCAGCTTGCTACTAGCGGACCAAGAGACCCAGTACTTC
CASSLLLADQETQYF
>TRBV27|NA|NA|TRBJ2-2
TGTGCCAGCAGTTCTGGCCTCAACACCGGGGAGCTGTTTTTT
CASSSGLNTGELFF
>TRBV4-1|NA|once|TRBJ2-3
TGCGCCAGCAGCCACTACTACACAGATACGCAGTATTTT
CASSHYYTDTQYF
>TRBV2|NA|NA|TRBJ2-3
TGTGCCAGCAGGAATATAGCGAGCACAGATACGCAGTATTTT
CASRNIASTDTQYF
>TRBV5-1|NA|NA|TRBJ2-7
TGCGCCAGCAGCTCCCAGACGGGCCCCTACGAGCAGTACTTC
CASSSQTGPYEQYF
>TRBV15|NA|NA|TRBJ2-7
TGTGCCACCAGCAGAGATCGTGGAACGGGAGAATACGAGCAGTACTTC
CATSRDRGTGEYEQYF
>TRBV5-1|NA|NA|TRBJ2-7
TGCGCCAGCAGCTCGGCTAAAATCAGCGCTATCACCTACGAGCAGTACTTC
CASSSAKISAITYEQYF
>TRBV4-2|TRBD2|once|TRBJ2-7
TGTGCCAGCAGCCAACTCCTAGCGGGAGAAGGGGAGCAGTACTTC
CASSQLLAGEGEQYF
>TRBV21-1|NA|NA|TRBJ1-5
TGTGCCAGCAGCAAAGTAATATTGGAGAATAGCAATCAGCCCCAGCATTTT
CASSKVILENSNQPQHF
>TRBV5-1|NA|NA|TRBJ1-3
TGCGCCAGCAGCTTATCAGAACCCGGGGGAAACACCATATATTTT
CASSLSEPGGNTIYF
>TRBV14|NA|NA|TRBJ2-1
TGTGCCAGCAGCCAAGCAGGCAGGACTCGGGAGTACAATGAGCAGTTCTTC
CASSQAGRTREYNEQFF
>TRBV18|NA|NA|TRBJ2-2
TGTGCCAGCTCACATCGGAAGAGTGACACCGGGGAGCTGTTTTTT
CASSHRKSDTGELFF
>TRBV9|NA|NA|TRBJ2-1
TGTGCCAGCAGCGCTGGGACCACGCCTCACAATGAGCAGTTCTTC
CASSAGTTPHNEQFF
>TRBV28|NA|many|TRBJ2-7
TGTGCCAGCAGTTCCGTCGGGCAGCAAGACAACTACGAGCAGTACTTC
CASSSVGQQDNYEQYF
>TRBV20-1|NA|NA|TRBJ2-3
TGCAGTGCTGGGAGCACAGATACGCAGTATTTT
CSAGSTDTQYF
>TRBV29-1|NA|many|TRBJ1-3
TGCAGCGTTGACACCATATATTTT
CSVDTIYF
>TRBV5-1|NA|NA|TRBJ1-4
TGCGCCAGCAGCTTGGCCCCCGATGAAAAACTGTTTTTT
CASSLAPDEKLFF
>TRBV19|NA|NA|TRBJ1-4
TGTGCCAGTAGTCCTAGGGGAGGGACTGGCAGTGAAAAACTGTTTTTT
CASSPRGGTGSEKLFF
>TRBV18|NA|NA|TRBJ1-1
TGTGCCAGCTCAACCCGCGGGACCGTTGGCGAAGCTTTCTTT
CASSTRGTVGEAFF